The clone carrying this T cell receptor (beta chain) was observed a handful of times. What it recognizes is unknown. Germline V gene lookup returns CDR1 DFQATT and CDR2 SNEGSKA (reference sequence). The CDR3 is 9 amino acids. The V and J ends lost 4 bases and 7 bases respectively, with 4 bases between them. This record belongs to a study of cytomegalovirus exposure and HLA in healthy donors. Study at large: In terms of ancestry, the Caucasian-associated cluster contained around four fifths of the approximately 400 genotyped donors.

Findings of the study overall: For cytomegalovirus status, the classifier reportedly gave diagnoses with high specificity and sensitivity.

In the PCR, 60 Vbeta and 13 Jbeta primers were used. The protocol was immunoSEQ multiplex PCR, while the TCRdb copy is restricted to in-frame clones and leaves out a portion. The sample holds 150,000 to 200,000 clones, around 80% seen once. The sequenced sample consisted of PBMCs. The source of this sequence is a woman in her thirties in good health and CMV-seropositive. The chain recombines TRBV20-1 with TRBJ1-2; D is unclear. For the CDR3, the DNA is TGCAGTGCTACTCTTGGCTACACCTTC. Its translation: CSATLGYTF.